This record looks at one T cell receptor beta chain sequence and its context. Antigen: not known. The sample originates from a study of T cell responses to AZD1222 COVID-19 vaccine. General observations from the study: The peak T cell response came first, and repertoires were sampled only after it.

The table came from immunoSEQ multiplex PCR; TCRdb's copy has only in-frame clones and leaves some out. The data hold 150,000 to 200,000 clones, with about 90% observed a single time. CDR3 length: 19 residues. Germline V lookup: CDR1 LNHDA, CDR2 SQIVND (reference sequence). V trimming: 6 bases; J trimming: 4 bases; junction bases outside the gene matches: 16. This clonotype originated in an adult in good health. This material consisted of peripheral blood, taken on day 0 of AZD1222 vaccination. The V gene is TRBV19, the J gene TRBJ1-6; 9 positions match TRBD1. The CDR3, as DNA: TGTGCCAGTAGCCTCTACCGGGACAGGGAGGACTTTTATAATTCACCCCTCCACTTT. Translation: CASSLYRDREDFYNSPLHF.